This T cell receptor beta chain stems from a study of identical twins. Notes on the study in general: Twins' surplus sharing was weaker for beta out-of-frame sequences.

TCRdb fed the 5' RACE reads into MiXCR, producing one record per CDR3 protein. This table has under 300,000 distinct CDR3 sequences, 12% appearing once. Worth noting for this clonotype: No antigen is known for it.

Trimming stripped 0 bases from V and 1 base from J, with 13 bases between. The V gene's germline CDR1 is SGHDT and CDR2 YYEEEE. This CDR3 contains 16 residues. These data were also reused for a study on yellow fever vaccine responses in identical twins.

Material for sequencing was memory (CD45RO+) T cells sorted from blood. The chain combines TRBV5-6 with TRBJ1-2, with D perhaps TRBD1 (5 bases). The clonotype comes from a woman aged 18-35 years in good health. The CDR3 DNA reads TGTGCCAGCAGCTTGGGACTCCGGGACGTTAACTATGGCTACACCTTC. Translated: CASSLGLRDVNYGYTF.